Below are 20 T cell receptor beta chains sequenced from a single sample in a study of T cell changes during pregnancy in multiple sclerosis (dated by TCRdb to between 2017 and 2020). The method behind the library was the immunoSEQ multiplex PCR assay. TCRdb carries this immuneACCESS record with in-frame sequences only. Its versions omit some clonotypes, under half of them owing to an unresolved V gene in the studies checked, with the rest unexplained. The sample table shows roughly 90,000 clones, and 85% to 95% are seen once. Around 0.93% of the sample lies in the top ten. The input for sequencing was peripheral blood, taken before pregnancy. Receptors were obtained from a female donor with multiple sclerosis, enrolled in a pregnancy study.

The chain employs TRBV2 and TRBJ2-3; 11 positions agree with TRBD2. CDR3 size: 15 residues. Germline lookup yields CDR1 SNHLY and CDR2 FYNNEI. After removal of 2 bases from V and 3 bases from J, the junction contained 1 base not matched to a gene. The CDR3: CASSERTSGTDTQYF. CDR3 coding DNA: TGTGCCAGCAGTGAACGGACTAGCGGGACAGATACGCAGTATTTT.

This chain uses TRBV2 with TRBJ2-3; 10 nucleotides line up with TRBD2. The V gene end was trimmed by 5 bases and the J gene end by 2 bases; junction bases not matched to a gene: 7. Per germline, CDR1 SNHLY and CDR2 FYNNEI. This CDR3 is 16 amino acids long. CDR3 region: CASSPLAGESTDTQYF. DNA for the CDR3: TGTGCCAGCAGTCCCCTAGCGGGGGAATCCACAGATACGCAGTATTTT.

This chain connects TRBV7-6 to TRBJ1-5; 12 bases line up with TRBD1. This CDR3 comprises 15 residues. Germline CDR1 and CDR2: SGHVS and FNYEAQ. V lost 5 bases, J lost 6 bases, and 5 bases stayed unmatched. The CDR3 DNA follows: TGTGCCAGCAGCCCGTTGGGACAGGGGGCTCAGCCCCAGCATTTT. Amino acid sequence: CASSPLGQGAQPQHF.

This chain links TRBV2 with TRBJ2-1, with 7 bases fitting TRBD1. CDR3 length: 15 amino acids. The V segment lost 6 bases and the J segment 4 bases; nucleotides outside the gene matches: 9. The germline gives CDR1 SNHLY, CDR2 FYNNEI. Here the CDR3 DNA reads TGTGCCAGCAGCCGACGGACAGGACGATACAATGAGCAGTTCTTC. Its translation: CASSRRTGRYNEQFF.

The rearrangement links TRBV6-1 to TRBJ1-2; D is ambiguous. V lost 4 bases to trimming and J lost 1 base, with 7 bases between them. Germline lookup yields CDR1 MNHNS and CDR2 SASEGT. The CDR3 has 13 amino acids. This chain's CDR3 is CASSAVINYGYTF. The CDR3 DNA reads TGTGCCAGCAGTGCAGTGATTAACTATGGCTACACCTTC.

The V call is TRBV27, the J call TRBJ2-7, with a possible D match to TRBD2 (5 bases). Germline values: CDR1 MNHEY, CDR2 SMNVEV (reference sequence). Trimming left V 0 bases short and J 0 bases short, with 15 bases between. The CDR3 extends over 17 amino acids. CDR3 protein: CASSLSPRAVLSYEQYF. The CDR3 region has the DNA TGTGCCAGCAGTTTATCCCCCCGAGCGGTACTCTCCTACGAGCAGTACTTC.

CDR3 amino acids: CASSAQQGATDVSNQPQHF. The DNA of the CDR3 is TGTGCCAGCAGCGCACAACAGGGGGCAACGGATGTGAGCAATCAGCCCCAGCATTTT. The chain joins TRBV28 to TRBJ1-5; 9 nucleotides align to TRBD1. V lost 6 bases to trimming and J lost 1 base; unmatched junction nucleotides: 16. The CDR3 is made up of 19 amino acids. Per the germline V gene, CDR1 is MDHEN and CDR2 is SYDVKM.

The CDR3 region is CASSSLAEFFDGTGELFF. CDR3 bases: TGCGCCAGCAGCTCTCTAGCGGAGTTCTTTGATGGCACCGGGGAGCTGTTTTTT. The J gene is TRBJ2-2, the V gene TRBV5-1; 7 positions match TRBD2. This CDR3 is 18 amino acids long. With V trimmed by 3 bases and J by 4 bases, 15 bases remained unmatched. CDR1 and CDR2 from the germline V gene are SGHRS and YFSETQ.

V gene TRBV28 combines with J gene TRBJ1-1; 7 nucleotides agree with TRBD1. CDR1 is MDHEN and CDR2 is SYDVKM in the germline V gene. The CDR3 is made up of 15 amino acids. V was clipped by 3 bases and J by 4 bases; unmatched bases: 8. CDR3: CASSFRLTGATEAFF. The CDR3, as DNA: TGTGCCAGCAGTTTCCGACTCACAGGGGCCACTGAAGCTTTCTTT.

This chain uses TRBV28 with TRBJ2-1; D is possibly TRBD2 (5 bases). The ends were cut back, 8 bases at V and 10 bases at J, with 12 bases in the middle. The CDR3 totals 11 residues. Germline V gene sequence: CDR1 MDHEN, CDR2 SYDVKM. The CDR3 coding sequence is TGTGCCAGCGGACGTGAGCGGGAGCAGTTCTTC. Amino acids: CASGREREQFF. The variable domain in full, with the rest retrieved from reference TRBV28 and TRBJ2-1, is DVKVTQSSRYLVKRTGEKVFLECVQDMDHENMFWYRQDPGLGLRLIYFSYDVKMKEKGDIPEGYSVSREKKERFSLILESASTNQTSMYLCASGREREQFFGPGTRLTVL.

V and J are TRBV7-3 and TRBJ2-7, with TRBD2 matching 8 bases. The V gene's germline CDR1 is SGHTA and CDR2 FQGTGA. The CDR3 totals 15 residues. V shed 0 bases, J shed 2 bases, and the junction held 3 bases outside the gene matches. The CDR3 DNA reads as TGTGCCAGCAGCTTAACTAGCGGGGTGCCCTACGAGCAGTACTTC. Its protein is CASSLTSGVPYEQYF.

This rearrangement joins TRBV29-1 to TRBJ2-5, with 7 bases matching TRBD2. Germline CDR1 reads SQVTM; CDR2 reads ANQGSEA. J gave up 4 bases and V 6 bases, and 8 bases lay outside the gene matches. This CDR3 contains 13 residues. Written as DNA, the CDR3 is TGCAGCGTCAAAGGGAGGGTAGGAGAGACCCAGTACTTC. This sequence encodes CSVKGRVGETQYF.

This clone was seen once. V gene TRBV6-5 combines with J gene TRBJ2-1, with 7 bases fitting TRBD2. With 2 bases clipped from V and 2 bases from J, the junction kept 3 bases outside the gene matches. Germline V gene data show CDR1 as MNHEY and CDR2 as SVGAGI. There are 15 residues in the CDR3. The CDR3 coding sequence is TGTGCCAGCAGTTACACGGGGGGAACCTACAATGAGCAGTTCTTC. Encoded protein: CASSYTGGTYNEQFF.

The rearrangement links TRBV5-1 to TRBJ2-1, with 13 nucleotides matching TRBD2. The germline V gene encodes CDR1 SGHRS and CDR2 YFSETQ. V lost 1 base to trimming and J lost 5 bases; unmatched junction nucleotides: 6. The length of the CDR3 is 17 residues. In DNA form, the CDR3 reads TGCGCCAGCAGCTTGTGGATTGGGACTAGCGGGAACAATGAGCAGTTCTTC. This sequence encodes CASSLWIGTSGNNEQFF.

The chain couples TRBV7-7 to TRBJ2-3, with D tentatively TRBD2 (6 bases). In germline, CDR1 is SSHAT, CDR2 FNYEAQ (reference sequence). The CDR3 runs to 15 residues. The V end lost 5 bases, the J end lost 1 base, and 13 bases lay between the germline ends. The CDR3 sequence: CASSPRRGGTDTQYF. For the CDR3, the DNA is TGTGCCAGCAGCCCGCGGCGCGGGGGCACAGATACGCAGTATTTT.

The J gene is TRBJ1-2, the V gene TRBV18; TRBD1 matches 10 bases. In germline, CDR1 is KGHSH, CDR2 LQKENI. J gave up 4 bases and V 3 bases, and 5 bases lay outside the gene matches. This CDR3 is built from 15 residues. CDR3 region: CASSPPGQGTYGYTF. The CDR3 region has the DNA TGTGCCAGCTCACCCCCGGGACAGGGGACCTATGGCTACACCTTC.

The chain uses TRBV7-6 and TRBJ2-6, with D maybe TRBD1 (6 bases). The CDR3 is made up of 15 amino acids. Germline CDR1 is SGHVS and CDR2 is FNYEAQ. Between the trimmed V and J ends, which lost 5 bases and 2 bases, there was a span of 10 bases. This CDR3 reads CASSIRGAGANVLTF. CDR3 bases: TGTGCCAGCAGCATCAGGGGAGCTGGGGCCAACGTCCTGACTTTC.

The chain is built from TRBV30 and TRBJ1-4; D unclear. The CDR3 is 13 residues long. The ends were cut back, 5 bases at V and 5 bases at J, with 12 bases in the middle. The germline V gene encodes CDR1 GTSNPN and CDR2 SVGIG (reference sequence). This CDR3 reads CAWEGDENEKLFF. The CDR3 coding sequence is TGTGCCTGGGAGGGAGACGAAAATGAAAAACTGTTTTTT.

This chain links TRBV27 with TRBJ1-1, with 8 bases identical to TRBD1. Germline V gene sequence: CDR1 MNHEY, CDR2 SMNVEV (reference sequence). The junction had 4 bases not matched to a gene; V was cut back by 5 bases and J by 5 bases. The CDR3 runs to 13 residues. DNA for the CDR3: TGTGCCAGCAGTCCCGGACAGGGAACTGAAGCTTTCTTT. Its protein product is CASSPGQGTEAFF.

The chain has TRBV28 and TRBJ2-1; 10 positions match TRBD2. This CDR3 is built from 19 residues. CDR1 and CDR2 from the germline V gene are MDHEN and SYDVKM. J gave up 9 bases and V 2 bases, and 19 bases lay outside the gene matches. The CDR3 DNA follows: TGTGCCAGCAGTTTACAAAGACTAGCGGGCCCTGGGGCTGGGGGTGAGCAGTTCTTC. Protein: CASSLQRLAGPGAGGEQFF.